This TCR beta chain was observed in a study of monozygotic twins with inflammatory bowel disease. Findings and caveats of the study: Different T cell subtypes could not be distinguished. Lower TCRbeta diversity (inverse Simpson) was seen in IBD patients than in healthy co-twins.

TCRdb reanalyzed the 5' RACE reads, giving one entry per CDR3 protein sequence and no DNA. This sample's clone table lists over 100,000 distinct CDR3 sequences. To note about this clonotype: Its target is not known.

CDR1 is MNHEY and CDR2 is SVGAGI in the germline V gene. This CDR3 comprises 14 residues. The receptor's source is a human donor with ulcerative colitis or Crohn's disease, or a healthy co-twin of an affected twin (not recorded which). Sequenced: blood. The genes are TRBV6-5 and TRBJ1-1. CDR3 protein: CASSHRVVETEAFF.